The entry that follows covers one T cell receptor beta chain sequence. This CDR3 region has 13 residues. Germline assignment: CDR1 SGHAT and CDR2 FQDESV (reference sequence). Trimming took off 6 bases at V and 5 bases at J, with 11 bases between the two ends. The sample comes from a study of cytomegalovirus exposure and HLA in healthy donors. Primers for the PCR totalled 60 Vbeta and 13 Jbeta. Clones were sequenced by immunoSEQ multiplex PCR, and TCRdb holds only the in-frame ones, with some missing. The specimen's table records about 150,000 clones. The gene calls are TRBV11-1 and TRBJ1-5, with a tentative D call TRBD1 (5 bases). The clonotype originates from a man aged 25 to 40 in good health and CMV-seronegative. Sequenced material: PBMCs. The CDR3 DNA is TGTGCCAGCAGTTTTACCAGGGATCAGCCCCAGCATTTT. Amino acids: CASSFTRDQPQHF.